The text below deals with one T cell receptor (beta chain). TCRdb called the RT-PCR reads again in MiXCR, with one record for every CDR3 protein. Altogether about 540,000 distinct CDR3 sequences are present, roughly a quarter being singletons, with the ten largest covering 2.8%. This specimen belongs to a study of response to subunit inactivated influenza vaccine. The CDR3 runs 13 residues. The germline V gene has CDR1 DFQATT and CDR2 SNEGSKA (reference sequence). V was pared by 1 base and J by 1 base, with 8 bases between. These sequences were also reported in another study, on T cells expressing NK-cell markers. That source reports: A 5'RACE template switching approach incorporating UMIs was used to make TCR beta cDNA. Among eight sequenced donors, seven carried HCMV seropositivity while one was seronegative. Anti-gamma-delta TCR antibody use in several experiments restricted sorting to alpha-beta TCR T cells. In several donors, dominant clonotypes made up about 28.3-65% of CD3+CD56-NKG2C+ cells. There remained a lack of clarity about HCMV specificity of expanded NKG2C+ T cell clones.

The chain joins TRBV20-1 to TRBJ2-7, with no clear D. The receptor was isolated from a man aged 45-65 years who received an inactivated influenza vaccine. Source: CD4+ T cells sorted from PBMCs, taken 11 to 12 days after vaccination. The CDR3 is CSARVPGSYEQYF. The CDR3 DNA reads as TGCAGTGCTAGAGTTCCCGGATCCTACGAGCAGTACTTC.